The 21 T cell receptor beta chains given below trace back to one sample, sequenced in a study of cytomegalovirus exposure and HLA in healthy donors. Some clones are missing from TCRdb's copy, which holds only in-frame ones; the method was immunoSEQ multiplex PCR. The sample contains around 71,000 clones, approximately 96% of which appear only once. Material: PBMCs. Receptor source: a man aged 18 to 35 in good health and CMV-seropositive.

V usage is TRBV6-1 and J usage is TRBJ2-3; 11 bases line up with TRBD1. Germline CDR1 and CDR2: MNHNS and SASEGT. This CDR3 is built from 16 residues. V shed 1 base and J 4 bases; nucleotides not matched to a gene: 4. The CDR3 spells CASSEVDRGRSDTQYF. Here the CDR3 DNA reads TGTGCCAGCAGTGAAGTGGACAGGGGGCGATCAGATACGCAGTATTTT.

V usage is TRBV7-9 and J usage is TRBJ1-3; 8 bases are a match to TRBD1. The CDR3 covers 13 residues. With V trimmed by 9 bases and J by 2 bases, 3 bases remained unmatched. The germline gives CDR1 SEHNR, CDR2 FQNEAQ (reference sequence). The CDR3 nucleotides are TGTGCCAGTGGGACAGGAGCTGGAAACACCATATATTTT. Its translation is CASGTGAGNTIYF.

This chain connects TRBV2 to TRBJ2-1, with D possibly TRBD2 on 5 matching bases. The germline V and J ends were trimmed by 3 bases and 4 bases, with 7 bases remaining between them. The germline V gene encodes CDR1 SNHLY and CDR2 FYNNEI. This CDR3 spans 13 amino acids. The CDR3 nucleotides are TGTGCCAGCAGTGACCGCGGGTACAATGAGCAGTTCTTC. It yields the protein CASSDRGYNEQFF. The full variable domain, completed using reference TRBV2 and TRBJ2-1, is EPEVTQTPSHQVTQMGQEVILRCVPISNHLYFYWYRQILGQKVEFLVSFYNNEISEKSEIFDDQFSVERPDGSNFTLKIRSTKLEDSAMYFCASSDRGYNEQFFGPGTRLTVL.

The chain carries TRBV9 and TRBJ1-2; a possible D gene is TRBD1 (6 bases). The germline CDR1 and CDR2 sequences are SGDLS and YYNGEE. This CDR3 has 15 amino acids. Trimming removed 3 bases at V and 5 bases at J, with 17 bases between. The CDR3 region is CASSAEDSPFYGYTF. CDR3 DNA: TGTGCCAGCAGCGCCGAGGACAGTCCCTTTTATGGCTACACCTTC.

The rearrangement links TRBV9 to TRBJ2-5, with 10 bases aligning to TRBD2. V lost 0 bases and J lost 5; bases outside the gene matches: 1. The CDR3 spans 14 residues. Germline V CDR1 and CDR2: SGDLS, YYNGEE. CDR3 amino acids: CASSVGSGRETQYF. The CDR3 DNA follows: TGTGCCAGCAGCGTAGGTAGCGGGAGGGAGACCCAGTACTTC.

V is TRBV4-2 and J is TRBJ1-4; D is uncertain. Germline-derived CDR1 and CDR2 are LGHNA and YNFKEQ. Trimming took 1 base from V and 4 from J, leaving 10 bases between them. The CDR3 loop spans 15 amino acids. The CDR3 nucleotides read TGTGCCAGCAGCCAAGTTACGGACTTTAATGAAAAACTGTTTTTT. Translation: CASSQVTDFNEKLFF.

The J gene is TRBJ2-3, the V gene TRBV18, with 7 nucleotides matching TRBD2. With 3 bases clipped from V and 5 bases from J, the junction kept 2 bases outside the gene matches. The CDR3 has 13 residues. The V gene's germline CDR1 is KGHSH and CDR2 LQKENI. The CDR3 DNA reads TGTGCCAGCTCACCGAGGGAGGGAGATACGCAGTATTTT. This encodes CASSPREGDTQYF.

The J gene is TRBJ2-7, the V gene TRBV28; 11 bases line up with TRBD2. Per the germline V gene, CDR1 is MDHEN and CDR2 is SYDVKM. J lost 2 bases, V lost 8 bases, and 2 bases had no gene match. The CDR3 is 13 amino acids. As DNA, the CDR3 is TGTGCCAGCCGGACTAGCGGGCCCTACGAGCAGTACTTC. Encoded protein: CASRTSGPYEQYF.

The chain joins TRBV6-6 to TRBJ2-7, with TRBD2 as a possible D gene (5 bases). Per the germline V gene, CDR1 is MNHNY and CDR2 is SVGAGI (reference sequence). The CDR3 consists of 12 residues. V was clipped by 7 bases and J by 4 bases, with 11 bases between them. The CDR3 DNA follows: TGTGCCAGCAAAGAGTCGGGGTACGAGCAGTACTTC. Translating it yields CASKESGYEQYF.

V and J are TRBV19 and TRBJ2-3; 8 bases align to TRBD2. Germline loops: CDR1 LNHDA, CDR2 SQIVND (reference sequence). This CDR3 spans 15 amino acids. V trimming: 5 bases; J trimming: 5 bases; junction bases outside the gene matches: 9. Written as DNA, the CDR3 is TGTGCCAGTAGTCTCGGGGGGGGCGGGATAGATACGCAGTATTTT. Protein: CASSLGGGGIDTQYF. Drawing the rest from reference TRBV19 and TRBJ2-3, the complete variable domain is DGGITQSPKYLFRKEGQNVTLSCEQNLNHDAMYWYRQDPGQGLRLIYYSQIVNDFQKGDIAEGYSVSREKKESFPLTVTSAQKNPTAFYLCASSLGGGGIDTQYFGPGTRLTVL.

The chain carries TRBV10-3 and TRBJ2-1, with D perhaps matching TRBD1 (6 bases). Deletions cut 5 bases from V and 5 bases from J, with 16 bases between. The germline CDR1 and CDR2 sequences are ENHRY and SYGVKD. The CDR3 covers 15 residues. The CDR3 here is CAISSTGIRDNEQFF. CDR3 sequence (DNA): TGTGCCATCAGTTCGACAGGAATCAGGGACAATGAGCAGTTCTTC.

The chain is built from TRBV11-2 and TRBJ2-7; TRBD1 matches 8 bases. The length of the CDR3 is 14 residues. Germline lookup yields CDR1 SGHAT and CDR2 FQNNGV. V was pared by 4 bases and J by 3 bases, with 5 bases of the junction left unmatched. The CDR3 DNA follows: TGTGCCAGCAGCTCAGGGGGACAGGACTACGAGCAGTACTTC. It encodes CASSSGGQDYEQYF.

J is TRBJ2-1 and V is TRBV5-1; 7 nucleotides align to TRBD1. Looked up from germline, CDR1 is SGHRS and CDR2 is YFSETQ. The trim removed 3 bases at V and 5 bases at J, leaving 2 bases unmatched. The CDR3 is made up of 13 amino acids. CDR3 in DNA: TGCGCCAGCAGCTCGGGGACAGACAATGAGCAGTTCTTC. Translating gives CASSSGTDNEQFF.

The chain links TRBV7-9 to TRBJ1-3, with unresolved D. Germline CDR1 is SEHNR and CDR2 is FQNEAQ (reference sequence). The CDR3 is 14 amino acids. Trimming took 3 bases from V and 0 from J, leaving 6 bases between them. For the CDR3, the DNA is TGTGCCAGCAGCTTCAGTGACTCTGGAAACACCATATATTTT. It translates to CASSFSDSGNTIYF.

J is TRBJ1-1 and V is TRBV7-3, with D possibly being TRBD1 (6 bases). The CDR3 extends over 17 amino acids. CDR1 and CDR2 from the germline V gene are SGHTA and FQGTGA. V gave up 2 bases and J gave up 0 bases, with 16 bases separating them. In nucleotides, the CDR3 is TGTGCCAGCAGCTTATACGGGTCAGGGGCTATGAACACTGAAGCTTTCTTT. This gives the protein CASSLYGSGAMNTEAFF.

This clone was seen just once. The rearrangement uses TRBV28 and TRBJ2-1; 11 bases map to TRBD1. CDR1 and CDR2 from the germline V gene are MDHEN and SYDVKM. V trimming: 6 bases; J trimming: 2 bases; junction bases outside the gene matches: 6. This CDR3 is built from 16 residues. DNA for the CDR3: TGTGCCAGCAGCCCAGGGACAGGGGGGGCCTACAATGAGCAGTTCTTC. Amino acids: CASSPGTGGAYNEQFF.

The chain has TRBV19 and TRBJ1-4; D ambiguous. Trimming removed 4 bases from V and 0 bases from J, with 12 bases in between. The CDR3 extends over 16 amino acids. Germline V gene data show CDR1 as LNHDA and CDR2 as SQIVND (reference sequence). For the CDR3, the DNA is TGTGCCAGTAGTAACGGTGTGGTGCCAACTAATGAAAAACTGTTTTTT. It specifies CASSNGVVPTNEKLFF.

This chain joins TRBV5-1 and TRBJ1-2; D may be TRBD1 (5 bases). Trimming shortened V by 5 bases and J by 5 bases, and 19 bases separated the two germline ends. There are 15 residues in the CDR3. The germline V gene has CDR1 SGHRS and CDR2 YFSETQ. The CDR3 bases are TGCGCCAGCAGGTTGACCCCGACAGAAACATATGGCTACACCTTC. Its translation: CASRLTPTETYGYTF.

J is TRBJ2-3 and V is TRBV12-5, with D possibly matching TRBD2 (6 bases). The CDR3 has 18 amino acids. V shed 4 bases and J shed 2 bases, with 22 bases lying between them. The germline V gene encodes CDR1 LGHNT and CDR2 FRNRAP. The CDR3 DNA follows: TGTGCTAGTGGTTACATCCGCGGGGTAGCGGATCACACAGATACGCAGTATTTT. It translates to CASGYIRGVADHTDTQYF.

The rearrangement joins TRBV5-4 to TRBJ2-1, with D possibly matching TRBD2 (5 bases). The CDR3 extends over 13 amino acids. V lost 6 bases, J lost 8 bases, and 15 bases lay in between. The germline CDR1 and CDR2 sequences are SGHNT and YYREEE (reference sequence). The CDR3 sequence is CASTPPGFDEQFF. CDR3 sequence (DNA): TGTGCCAGCACCCCCCCGGGGTTCGATGAGCAGTTCTTC.

This sequence joins TRBV6-1 and TRBJ2-7; 7 bases map to TRBD1. Trimming at V came to 7 bases and at J to 1 base, leaving 4 bases not matched to a gene. Germline V gives CDR1 MNHNS, CDR2 SASEGT. This CDR3 spans 13 amino acids. As DNA, the CDR3 is TGTGCCAGCATTCCGGGACAGTCCTACGAGCAGTACTTC. Amino acids: CASIPGQSYEQYF.